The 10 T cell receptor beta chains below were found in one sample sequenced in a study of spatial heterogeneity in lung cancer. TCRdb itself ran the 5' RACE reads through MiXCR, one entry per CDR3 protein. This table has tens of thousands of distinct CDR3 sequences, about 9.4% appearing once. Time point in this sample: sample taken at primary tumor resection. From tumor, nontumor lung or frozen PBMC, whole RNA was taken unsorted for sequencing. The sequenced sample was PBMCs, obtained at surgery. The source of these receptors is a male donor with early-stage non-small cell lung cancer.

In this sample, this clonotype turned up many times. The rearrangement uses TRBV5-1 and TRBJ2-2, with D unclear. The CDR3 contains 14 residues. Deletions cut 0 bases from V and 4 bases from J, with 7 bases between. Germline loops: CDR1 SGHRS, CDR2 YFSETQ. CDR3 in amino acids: CASSLAAVTGELFF. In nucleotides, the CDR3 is TGCGCCAGCAGCTTGGCCGCGGTCACCGGGGAGCTGTTTTTT.

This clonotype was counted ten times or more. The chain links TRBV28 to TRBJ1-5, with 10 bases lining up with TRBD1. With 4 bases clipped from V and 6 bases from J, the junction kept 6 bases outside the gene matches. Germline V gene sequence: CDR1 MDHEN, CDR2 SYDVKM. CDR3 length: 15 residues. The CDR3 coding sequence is TGTGCCAGCAGTTCCCGGGACAGGGGTACTCAGCCCCAGCATTTT. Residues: CASSSRDRGTQPQHF.

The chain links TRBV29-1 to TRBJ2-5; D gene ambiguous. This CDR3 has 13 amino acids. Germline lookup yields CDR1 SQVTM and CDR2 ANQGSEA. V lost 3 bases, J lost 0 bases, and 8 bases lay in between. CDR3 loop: CSVELGDQETQYF. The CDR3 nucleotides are TGCAGCGTTGAGTTGGGTGACCAAGAGACCCAGTACTTC.

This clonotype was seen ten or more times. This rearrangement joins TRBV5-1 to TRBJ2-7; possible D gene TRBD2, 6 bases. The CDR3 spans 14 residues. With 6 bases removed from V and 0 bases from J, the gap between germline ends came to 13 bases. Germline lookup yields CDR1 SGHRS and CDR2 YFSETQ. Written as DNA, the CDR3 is TGCGCCAGCACCTCAATCGGGAGCTCCTACGAGCAGTACTTC. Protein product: CASTSIGSSYEQYF.

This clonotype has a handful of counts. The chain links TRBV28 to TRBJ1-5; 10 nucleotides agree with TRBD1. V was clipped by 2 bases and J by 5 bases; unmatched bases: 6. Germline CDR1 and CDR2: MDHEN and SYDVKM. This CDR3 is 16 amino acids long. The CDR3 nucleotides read TGTGCCAGCAGTTTAGTGGGACAGGGGTGGGATCAGCCCCAGCATTTT. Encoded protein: CASSLVGQGWDQPQHF.

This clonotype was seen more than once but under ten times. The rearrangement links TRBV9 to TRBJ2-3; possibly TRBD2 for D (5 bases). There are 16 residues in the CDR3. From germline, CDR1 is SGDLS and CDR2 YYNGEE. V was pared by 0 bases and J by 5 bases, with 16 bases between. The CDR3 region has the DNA TGTGCCAGCAGCGTAGGTGGCCGTCTGACTATAGATACGCAGTATTTT. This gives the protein CASSVGGRLTIDTQYF.

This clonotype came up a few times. CDR3 sequence reads: CASSQGDTQYF. The CDR3 DNA reads TGTGCCAGCAGCCAAGGGGATACGCAGTATTTT. The V call is TRBV14, the J call TRBJ2-3; D gene ambiguous. V lost 1 base to trimming and J lost 6 bases, with 2 bases between them. CDR3 length: 11 amino acids. Germline lookup yields CDR1 SGHDN and CDR2 FVKESK. Using reference TRBV14 and TRBJ2-3 for the parts outside the CDR3, the full variable domain is EAGVTQFPSHSVIEKGQTVTLRCDPISGHDNLYWYRRVMGKEIKFLLHFVKESKQDESGMPNNRFLAERTGGTYSTLKVQPAELEDSGVYFCASSQGDTQYFGPGTRLTVL.

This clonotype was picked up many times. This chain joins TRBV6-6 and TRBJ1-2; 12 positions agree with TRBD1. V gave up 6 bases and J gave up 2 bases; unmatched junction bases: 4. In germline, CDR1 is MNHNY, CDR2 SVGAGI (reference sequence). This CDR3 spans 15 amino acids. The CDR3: CASRGQGARNYGYTF. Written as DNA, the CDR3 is TGTGCCAGCAGGGGACAGGGGGCGCGGAACTATGGCTACACCTTC.

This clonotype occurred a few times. CDR3 loop: CASSLTVSGNTIYF. DNA of the CDR3: TGCGCCAGCAGCTTGACAGTCTCTGGAAACACCATATATTTT. The genes are TRBV5-1 and TRBJ1-3; the D is unclear. This CDR3 spans 14 amino acids. V was clipped by 1 base and J by 0 bases, with 5 bases between them. Germline V CDR1 and CDR2: SGHRS, YFSETQ.

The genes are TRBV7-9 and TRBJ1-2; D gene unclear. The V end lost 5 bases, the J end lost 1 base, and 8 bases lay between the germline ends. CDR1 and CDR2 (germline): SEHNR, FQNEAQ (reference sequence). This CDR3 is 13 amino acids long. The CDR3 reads CASSPGFNYGYTF. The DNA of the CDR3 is TGTGCCAGCAGCCCTGGATTTAACTATGGCTACACCTTC. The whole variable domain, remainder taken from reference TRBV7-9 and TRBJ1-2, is DTGVSQNPRHKITKRGQNVTFRCDPISEHNRLYWYRQTLGQGPEFLTYFQNEAQLEKSRLLSDRFSAERPKGSFSTLEIQRTEQGDSAMYLCASSPGFNYGYTFGSGTRLTVV.